This T cell receptor beta chain was observed in a study of post-analysis software for immune sequencing data. Background on the study: Some patients lacked subtype; others had relapsing-remitting, secondary progressive or progressive-relapsing disease.

V dropped 3 bases and J dropped 6; count of bases not matched to a gene: 8. The germline V gene has CDR1 SGDLS and CDR2 YYNGEE. This CDR3 has 17 residues. In this sample, this clonotype turned up a few times. Its antigen remains unidentified. Study findings and constraints: Controls had significantly higher normalized Chao1 diversity than multiple sclerosis patients. Patients had higher frequencies than controls of five TRBV segments, including TRBV5-6, TRBV5-1 and TRBV20-1. F measure grouped same-batch samples tightly together.

Included in the TCR beta cDNA libraries were unique molecular identifiers. Each CDR3 protein is one row after TCRdb ran MiXCR on the PCR reads. The sample records 600,000 to 700,000 distinct CDR3 sequences, 59% being singletons. The chain uses TRBV9 and TRBJ2-1; TRBD2 matches 14 bases. This sequence originates from a girl aged 2 to 9 with multiple sclerosis. Input material: blood. CDR3 bases: TGTGCCAGCAGCGGAAGACTAGCGGGAGGGCCGAGCAATGAGCAGTTCTTC. This encodes CASSGRLAGGPSNEQFF.